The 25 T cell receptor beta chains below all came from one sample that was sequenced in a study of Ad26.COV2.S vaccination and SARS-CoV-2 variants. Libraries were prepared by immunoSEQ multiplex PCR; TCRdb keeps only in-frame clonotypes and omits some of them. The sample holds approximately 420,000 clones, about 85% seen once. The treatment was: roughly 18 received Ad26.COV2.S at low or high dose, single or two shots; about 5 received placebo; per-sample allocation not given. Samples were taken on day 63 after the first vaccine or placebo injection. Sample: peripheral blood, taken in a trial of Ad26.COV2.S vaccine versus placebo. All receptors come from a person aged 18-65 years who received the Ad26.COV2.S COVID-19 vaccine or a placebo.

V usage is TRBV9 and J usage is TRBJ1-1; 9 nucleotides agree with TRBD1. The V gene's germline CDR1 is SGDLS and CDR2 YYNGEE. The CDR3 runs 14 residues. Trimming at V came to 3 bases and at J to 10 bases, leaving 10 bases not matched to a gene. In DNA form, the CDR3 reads TGTGCCAGCAGCGCACAACCCGAACAGGGGGCAGCTTTCTTT. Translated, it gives CASSAQPEQGAAFF.

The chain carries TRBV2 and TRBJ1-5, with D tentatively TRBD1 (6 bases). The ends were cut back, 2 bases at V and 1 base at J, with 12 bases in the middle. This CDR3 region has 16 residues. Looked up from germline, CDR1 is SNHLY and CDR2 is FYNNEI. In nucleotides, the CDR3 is TGTGCCAGCAGTGAAAGGGGGGTAATGAGCAATCAGCCCCAGCATTTT. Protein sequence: CASSERGVMSNQPQHF.

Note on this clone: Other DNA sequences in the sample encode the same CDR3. CDR3 bases: TGCAGTGCTGGGACCTCCTACGAGCAGTACTTC. Protein product: CSAGTSYEQYF. The chain uses TRBV20-1 and TRBJ2-7, with D perhaps given as TRBD1 or TRBD2 (5 bases each). The CDR3 covers 11 residues. In germline, CDR1 is DFQATT, CDR2 SNEGSKA (reference sequence). Trimming shortened V by 5 bases and J by 0 bases, and 5 bases separated the two germline ends.

The CDR3 is CASSLGEGSSYNSPLHF. The CDR3 nucleotides are TGCGCCAGCAGCTTGGGGGAGGGAAGCTCCTATAATTCACCCCTCCACTTT. This rearrangement joins TRBV5-1 to TRBJ1-6; D gene ambiguous. The CDR3 runs to 17 residues. Trimming cost V 0 bases and J 0 bases, with 10 bases left between them. Looked up from germline, CDR1 is SGHRS and CDR2 is YFSETQ.

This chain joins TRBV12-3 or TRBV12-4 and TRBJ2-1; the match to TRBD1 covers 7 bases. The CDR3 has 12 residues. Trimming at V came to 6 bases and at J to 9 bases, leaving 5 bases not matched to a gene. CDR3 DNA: TGTGCCAGCAGCCCCAGGGGGAGTGAGCAGTTCTTC. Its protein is CASSPRGSEQFF.

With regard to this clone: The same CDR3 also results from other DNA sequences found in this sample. The CDR3 DNA reads TGTGCCAGCAGGTTCACTAGCACAGATACGCAGTATTTT. Amino acid sequence: CASRFTSTDTQYF. The chain employs TRBV2 and TRBJ2-3, with no clear D. This CDR3 spans 13 amino acids. Germline V lookup: CDR1 SNHLY, CDR2 FYNNEI. V gave up 6 bases and J gave up 0 bases, with 7 bases separating them.

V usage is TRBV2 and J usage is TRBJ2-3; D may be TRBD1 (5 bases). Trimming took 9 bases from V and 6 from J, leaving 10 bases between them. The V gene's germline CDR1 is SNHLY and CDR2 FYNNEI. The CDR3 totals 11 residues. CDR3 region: CASQGADTQYF. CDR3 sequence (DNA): TGTGCCAGTCAGGGTGCGGATACGCAGTATTTT.

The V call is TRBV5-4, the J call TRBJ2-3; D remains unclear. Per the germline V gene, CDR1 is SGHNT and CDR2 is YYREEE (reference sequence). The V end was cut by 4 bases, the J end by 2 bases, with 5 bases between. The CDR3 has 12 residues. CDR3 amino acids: CASSLTTDTQYF. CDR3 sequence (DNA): TGTGCCAGCAGCCTCACCACAGATACGCAGTATTTT.

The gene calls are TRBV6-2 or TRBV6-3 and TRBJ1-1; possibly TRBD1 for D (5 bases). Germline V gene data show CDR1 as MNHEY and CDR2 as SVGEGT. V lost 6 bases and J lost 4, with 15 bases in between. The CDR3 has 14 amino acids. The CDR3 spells CASSFGGVVTEAFF. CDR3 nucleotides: TGTGCCAGCAGCTTCGGGGGGGTGGTCACTGAAGCTTTCTTT.

The CDR3 DNA follows: TGTGCCAGCAGCTTAGTGGGCAGGGGGATGGCAGGAAATCAGCCCCAGCATTTT. Protein product: CASSLVGRGMAGNQPQHF. The rearrangement links TRBV7-2 to TRBJ1-5; 7 bases are a match to TRBD1. CDR3 size: 18 residues. V gave up 1 base and J gave up 4 bases; unmatched junction bases: 13. The germline gives CDR1 SGHTA, CDR2 FQGNSA.

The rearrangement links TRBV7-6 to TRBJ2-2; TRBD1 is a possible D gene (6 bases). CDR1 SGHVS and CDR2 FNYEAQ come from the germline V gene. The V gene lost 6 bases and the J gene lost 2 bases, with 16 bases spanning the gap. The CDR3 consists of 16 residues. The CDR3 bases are TGTGCCAGCAGATCCAGGGGCGGAGGAAACACCGGGGAGCTGTTTTTT. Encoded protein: CASRSRGGGNTGELFF.

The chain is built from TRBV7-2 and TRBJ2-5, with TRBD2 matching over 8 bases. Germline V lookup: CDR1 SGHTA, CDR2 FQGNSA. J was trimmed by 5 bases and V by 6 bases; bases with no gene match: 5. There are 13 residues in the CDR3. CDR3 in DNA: TGTGCCAGCAGTCCGGGAGGGGGGGAGACCCAGTACTTC. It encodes CASSPGGGETQYF. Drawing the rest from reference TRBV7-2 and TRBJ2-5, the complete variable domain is GAGVSQSPSNKVTEKGKDVELRCDPISGHTALYWYRQSLGQGLEFLIYFQGNSAPDKSGLPSDRFSAERTGGSVSTLTIQRTQQEDSAVYLCASSPGGGETQYFGPGTRLLVL.

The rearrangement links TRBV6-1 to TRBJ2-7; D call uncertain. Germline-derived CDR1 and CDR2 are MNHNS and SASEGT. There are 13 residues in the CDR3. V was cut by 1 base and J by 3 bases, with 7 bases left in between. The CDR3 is CASSEDPIYEQYF. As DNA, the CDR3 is TGTGCCAGCAGTGAAGACCCCATCTACGAGCAGTACTTC.

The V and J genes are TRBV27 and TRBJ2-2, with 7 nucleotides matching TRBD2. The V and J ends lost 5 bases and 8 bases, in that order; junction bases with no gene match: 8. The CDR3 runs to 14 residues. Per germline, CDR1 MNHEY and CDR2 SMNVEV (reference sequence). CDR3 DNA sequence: TGTGCCAGCAGTGGACTAGAGGCAGGGGGGGAGCTGTTTTTT. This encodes CASSGLEAGGELFF.

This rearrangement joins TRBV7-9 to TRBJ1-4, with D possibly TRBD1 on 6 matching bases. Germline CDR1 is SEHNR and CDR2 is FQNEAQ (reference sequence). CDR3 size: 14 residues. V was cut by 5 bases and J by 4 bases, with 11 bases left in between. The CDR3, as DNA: TGTGCCAGCAGCGTCGACAGGTATAATGAAAAACTGTTTTTT. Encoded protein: CASSVDRYNEKLFF.

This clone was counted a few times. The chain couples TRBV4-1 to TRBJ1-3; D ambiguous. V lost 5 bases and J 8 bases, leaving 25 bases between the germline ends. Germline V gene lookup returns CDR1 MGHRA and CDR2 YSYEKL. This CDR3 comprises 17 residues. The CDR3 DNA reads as TGCGCCAGCAGCGTCTCACCGGACGACTCGGTCGGGGACACCATATATTTT. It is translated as CASSVSPDDSVGDTIYF.

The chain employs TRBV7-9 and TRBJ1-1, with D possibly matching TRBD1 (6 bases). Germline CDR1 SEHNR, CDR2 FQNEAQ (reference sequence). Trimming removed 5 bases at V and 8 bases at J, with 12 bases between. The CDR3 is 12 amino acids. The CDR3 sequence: CASSRPQGEAFF. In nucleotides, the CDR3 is TGTGCCAGCAGCAGACCACAGGGAGAAGCTTTCTTT.

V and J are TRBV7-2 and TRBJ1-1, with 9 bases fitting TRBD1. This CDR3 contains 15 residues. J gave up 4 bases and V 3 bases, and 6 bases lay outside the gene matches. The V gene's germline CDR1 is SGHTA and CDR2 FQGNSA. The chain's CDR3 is CASSFTGGAATEAFF. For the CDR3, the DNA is TGTGCCAGCAGCTTTACAGGGGGCGCGGCCACTGAAGCTTTCTTT.

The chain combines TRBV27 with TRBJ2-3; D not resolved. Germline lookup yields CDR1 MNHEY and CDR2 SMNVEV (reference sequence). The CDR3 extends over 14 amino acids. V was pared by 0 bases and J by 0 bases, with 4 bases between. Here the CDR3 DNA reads TGTGCCAGCAGTTTATCCGTCAGCACAGATACGCAGTATTTT. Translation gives CASSLSVSTDTQYF.

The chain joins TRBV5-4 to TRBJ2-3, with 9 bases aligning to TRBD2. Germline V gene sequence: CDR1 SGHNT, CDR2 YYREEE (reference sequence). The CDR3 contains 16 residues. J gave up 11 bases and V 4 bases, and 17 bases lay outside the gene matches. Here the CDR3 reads CASSPFGRGGTGGQYF. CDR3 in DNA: TGTGCCAGCAGCCCTTTTGGGCGGGGGGGAACTGGGGGGCAGTATTTT.

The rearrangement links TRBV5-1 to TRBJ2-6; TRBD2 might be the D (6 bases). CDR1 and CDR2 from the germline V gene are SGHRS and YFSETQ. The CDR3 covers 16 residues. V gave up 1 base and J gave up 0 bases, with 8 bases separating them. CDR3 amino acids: CASSLNSGSGANVLTF. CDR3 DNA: TGCGCCAGCAGCTTGAATAGCGGCTCTGGGGCCAACGTCCTGACTTTC.

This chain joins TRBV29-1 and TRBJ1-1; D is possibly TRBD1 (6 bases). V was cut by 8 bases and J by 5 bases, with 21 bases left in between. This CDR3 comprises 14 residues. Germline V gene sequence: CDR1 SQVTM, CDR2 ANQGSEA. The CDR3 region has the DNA TGCAGCTCCAAACCATGGGGGGGCTCAACTGAAGCTTTCTTT. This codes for CSSKPWGGSTEAFF.

The CDR3 nucleotides are TGTGCCAGCATCCTCGGGTATGGATCAGGGACCACCGGGGAGCTGTTTTTT. This translates into CASILGYGSGTTGELFF. This chain uses TRBV7-2 with TRBJ2-2; either TRBD1 or TRBD2 may fit D (5 bases each). This CDR3 comprises 17 residues. V was cut by 7 bases and J by 4 bases, with 22 bases left in between. The germline gives CDR1 SGHTA, CDR2 FQGNSA.

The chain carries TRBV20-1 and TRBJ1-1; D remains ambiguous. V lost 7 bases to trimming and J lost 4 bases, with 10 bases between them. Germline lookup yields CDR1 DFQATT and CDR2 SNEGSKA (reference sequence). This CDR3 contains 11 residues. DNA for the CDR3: TGCAGTGTTGCGGGGAGCACTGAAGCTTTCTTT. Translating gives CSVAGSTEAFF.

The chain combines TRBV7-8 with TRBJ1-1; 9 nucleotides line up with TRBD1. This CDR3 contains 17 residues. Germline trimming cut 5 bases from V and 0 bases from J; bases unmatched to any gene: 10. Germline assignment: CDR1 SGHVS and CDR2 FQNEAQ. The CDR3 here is CASSRYPRDRVNTEAFF. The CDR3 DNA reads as TGTGCCAGCAGCCGATACCCCCGGGACAGGGTGAACACTGAAGCTTTCTTT. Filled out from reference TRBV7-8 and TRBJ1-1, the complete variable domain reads GAGVSQSPRYKVAKRGQDVALRCDPISGHVSLFWYQQALGQGPEFLTYFQNEAQLDKSGLPSDRFFAERPEGSVSTLKIQRTQQEDSAVYLCASSRYPRDRVNTEAFFGQGTRLTVV.